This TCR beta chain was sequenced in a study of tumor-infiltrating lymphocytes in glioblastoma multiforme. The germline V gene has CDR1 DFQATT and CDR2 SNEGSKA (reference sequence). The CDR3 contains 14 residues. The V end was cut by 6 bases, the J end by 5 bases, with 16 bases between. Multiple V-beta primers and a C-beta primer amplified TCRB from RNA. TCRB-specific cDNA synthesis used 0.4 to 0.65 ug of total RNA. These TCRB libraries lack any described unique molecular identifiers. TCRdb re-derived calls from the multiplex PCR reads in MiXCR, one entry per CDR3 protein. The sample carries 15,000 to 20,000 distinct CDR3 sequences, 65% to 75% recorded once.

Sample: peripheral blood. This TCR came from a male donor with glioblastoma. This chain connects TRBV20-1 to TRBJ2-2; unclear D gene. The CDR3 DNA sequence: TGCAGTGCCCCACCAGAACTGAATACCGGGGAGCTGTTTTTT. Translated: CSAPPELNTGELFF.